The sequence of this T cell receptor beta chain was determined in a study of cytomegalovirus exposure and HLA in healthy donors. Researchers ran the PCR with 60 Vbeta and 13 Jbeta primers. The repertoire was sequenced with immunoSEQ multiplex PCR; TCRdb's copy has only in-frame clones and lacks some. The data hold roughly 100,000 clones, with about four fifths observed a single time. The sample taken for sequencing was PBMCs. This TCR came from a middle-aged man in good health and CMV-seronegative.

The CDR3 here is CSVDQGTGAPDTQYF. In DNA form, the CDR3 reads TGCAGCGTAGACCAAGGGACAGGGGCCCCAGATACGCAGTATTTT. The V call is TRBV29-1, the J call TRBJ2-3; 10 positions match TRBD1. The CDR3 totals 15 residues. The ends lost 6 bases at V and 4 bases at J; junction bases unmatched: 10. Germline-derived CDR1 and CDR2 are SQVTM and ANQGSEA.